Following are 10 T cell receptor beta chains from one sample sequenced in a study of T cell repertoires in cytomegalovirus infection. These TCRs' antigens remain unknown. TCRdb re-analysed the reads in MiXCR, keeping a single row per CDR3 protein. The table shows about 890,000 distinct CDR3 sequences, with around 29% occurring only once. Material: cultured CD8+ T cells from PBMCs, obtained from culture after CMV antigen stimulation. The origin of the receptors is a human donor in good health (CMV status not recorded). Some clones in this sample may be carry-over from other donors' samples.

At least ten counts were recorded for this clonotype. CDR3: CASSLEGGGNSNQPQHF. CDR3 in DNA: TGTGCCAGCAGCTTAGAGGGGGGGGGTAATAGCAATCAGCCCCAGCATTTT. This rearrangement joins TRBV7-2 to TRBJ1-5; D might be TRBD1 (6 bases). This CDR3 contains 17 residues. Germline V CDR1 and CDR2: SGHTA, FQGNSA. V was clipped by 1 base and J by 0 bases, with 13 bases between them.

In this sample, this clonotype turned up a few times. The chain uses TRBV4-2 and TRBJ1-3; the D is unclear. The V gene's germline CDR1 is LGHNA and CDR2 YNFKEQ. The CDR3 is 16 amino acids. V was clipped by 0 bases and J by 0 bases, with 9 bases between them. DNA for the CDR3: TGTGCCAGCAGCCAAGATCGGGTGGTCTCTGGAAACACCATATATTTT. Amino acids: CASSQDRVVSGNTIYF.

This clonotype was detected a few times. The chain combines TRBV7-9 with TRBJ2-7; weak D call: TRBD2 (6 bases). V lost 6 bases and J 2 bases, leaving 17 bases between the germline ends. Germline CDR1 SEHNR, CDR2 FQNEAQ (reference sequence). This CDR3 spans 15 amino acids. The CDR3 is CASRSTGGATYEQYF. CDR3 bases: TGTGCCAGCAGGTCAACCGGCGGGGCAACCTACGAGCAGTACTTC. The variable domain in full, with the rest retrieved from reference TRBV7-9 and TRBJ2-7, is DTGVSQNPRHKITKRGQNVTFRCDPISEHNRLYWYRQTLGQGPEFLTYFQNEAQLEKSRLLSDRFSAERPKGSFSTLEIQRTEQGDSAMYLCASRSTGGATYEQYFGPGTRLTVT.

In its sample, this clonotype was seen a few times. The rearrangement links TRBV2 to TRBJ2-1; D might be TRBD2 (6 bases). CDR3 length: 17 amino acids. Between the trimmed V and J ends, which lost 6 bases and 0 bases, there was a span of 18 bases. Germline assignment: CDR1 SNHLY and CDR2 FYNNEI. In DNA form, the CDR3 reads TGTGCCAGCAGCTACGAGAGGGAGGAAGCCTCCTACAATGAGCAGTTCTTC. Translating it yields CASSYEREEASYNEQFF.

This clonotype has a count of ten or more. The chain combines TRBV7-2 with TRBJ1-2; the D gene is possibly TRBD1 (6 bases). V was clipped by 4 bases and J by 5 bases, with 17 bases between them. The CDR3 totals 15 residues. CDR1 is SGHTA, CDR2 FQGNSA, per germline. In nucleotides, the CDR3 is TGTGCCAGCAGCTCCAGAGAAGGGGGGTGGTATGGCTACACCTTC. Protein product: CASSSREGGWYGYTF.

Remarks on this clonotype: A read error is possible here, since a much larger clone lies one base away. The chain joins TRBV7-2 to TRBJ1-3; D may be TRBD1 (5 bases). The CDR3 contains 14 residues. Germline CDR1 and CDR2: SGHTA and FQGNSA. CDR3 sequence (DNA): TGTGCCAACAGCGAACAGGTGGCTGGAAACACCATATATTTT. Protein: CANSEQVAGNTIYF.

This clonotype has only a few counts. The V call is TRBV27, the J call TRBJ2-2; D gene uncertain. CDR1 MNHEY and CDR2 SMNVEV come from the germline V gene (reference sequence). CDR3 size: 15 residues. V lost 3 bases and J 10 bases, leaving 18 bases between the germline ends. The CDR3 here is CASSFFSGPEQELFF. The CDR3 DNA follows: TGTGCCAGCAGTTTTTTTTCCGGCCCTGAACAGGAGCTGTTTTTT.

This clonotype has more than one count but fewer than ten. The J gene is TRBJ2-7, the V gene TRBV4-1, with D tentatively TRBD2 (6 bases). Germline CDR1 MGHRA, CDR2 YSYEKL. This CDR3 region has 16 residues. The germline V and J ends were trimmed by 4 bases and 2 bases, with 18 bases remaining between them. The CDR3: CASSPRMGGDTYEQYF. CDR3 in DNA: TGCGCCAGCAGCCCCCGAATGGGGGGTGACACCTACGAGCAGTACTTC.

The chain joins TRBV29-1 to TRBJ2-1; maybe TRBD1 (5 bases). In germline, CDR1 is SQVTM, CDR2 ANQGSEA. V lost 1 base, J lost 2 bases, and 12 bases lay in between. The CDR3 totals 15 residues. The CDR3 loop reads CSVEGGRAPYNEQFF. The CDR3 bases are TGCAGCGTTGAAGGGGGCAGGGCCCCCTACAATGAGCAGTTCTTC.

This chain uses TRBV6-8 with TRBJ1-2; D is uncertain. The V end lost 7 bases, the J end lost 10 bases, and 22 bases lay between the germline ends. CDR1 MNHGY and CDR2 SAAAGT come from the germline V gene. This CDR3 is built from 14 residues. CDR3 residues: CASKQLPADLNYTF. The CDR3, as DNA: TGTGCCAGCAAGCAACTGCCAGCTGACCTAAACTACACCTTC.